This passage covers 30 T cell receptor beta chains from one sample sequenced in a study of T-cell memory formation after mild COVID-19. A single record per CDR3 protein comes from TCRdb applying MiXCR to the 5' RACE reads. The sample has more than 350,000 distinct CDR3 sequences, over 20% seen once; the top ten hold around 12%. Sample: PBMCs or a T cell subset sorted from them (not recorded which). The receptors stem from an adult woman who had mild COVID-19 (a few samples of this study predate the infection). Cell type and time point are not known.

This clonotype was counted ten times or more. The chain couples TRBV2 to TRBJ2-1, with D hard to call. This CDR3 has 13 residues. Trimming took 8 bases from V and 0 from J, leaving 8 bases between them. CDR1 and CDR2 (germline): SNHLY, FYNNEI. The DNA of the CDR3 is TGTGCCAGCGTGCCGGACTCCTACAATGAGCAGTTCTTC. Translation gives CASVPDSYNEQFF.

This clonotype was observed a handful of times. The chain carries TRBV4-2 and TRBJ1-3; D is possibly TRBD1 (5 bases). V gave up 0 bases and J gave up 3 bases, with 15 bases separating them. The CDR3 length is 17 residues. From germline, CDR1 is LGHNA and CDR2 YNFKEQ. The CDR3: CASSQEAVRQLGNTIYF. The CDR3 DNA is TGTGCCAGCAGCCAAGAGGCCGTGAGACAGCTTGGAAACACCATATATTTT.

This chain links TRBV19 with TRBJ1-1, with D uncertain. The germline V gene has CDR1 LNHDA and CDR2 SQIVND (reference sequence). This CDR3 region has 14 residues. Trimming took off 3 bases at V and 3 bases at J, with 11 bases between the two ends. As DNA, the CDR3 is TGTGCCAGTAGTATTATTGGCGGAGACACTGAAGCTTTCTTT. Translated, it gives CASSIIGGDTEAFF.

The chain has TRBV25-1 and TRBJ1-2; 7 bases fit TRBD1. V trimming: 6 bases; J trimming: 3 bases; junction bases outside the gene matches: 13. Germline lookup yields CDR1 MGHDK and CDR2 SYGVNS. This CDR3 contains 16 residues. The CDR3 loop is CASRPTYTGTDYGYTF. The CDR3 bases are TGTGCCAGCAGACCGACCTATACCGGGACAGACTATGGCTACACCTTC.

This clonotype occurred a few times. CDR3 bases: TGTGCCAGCAGTTTGGGACAGACTCGAGAGACCCAGTACTTC. It yields the protein CASSLGQTRETQYF. The rearrangement links TRBV12-3 or TRBV12-4 to TRBJ2-5; 7 nucleotides agree with TRBD1. V shed 3 bases and J 4 bases; nucleotides not matched to a gene: 5. This CDR3 has 14 amino acids.

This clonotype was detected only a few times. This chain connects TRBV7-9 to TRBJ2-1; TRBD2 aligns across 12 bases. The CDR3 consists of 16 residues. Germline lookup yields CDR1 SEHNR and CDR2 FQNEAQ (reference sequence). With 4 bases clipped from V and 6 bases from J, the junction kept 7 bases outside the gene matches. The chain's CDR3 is CASSWTSGEGGNEQFF. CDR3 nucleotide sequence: TGTGCCAGCAGCTGGACTAGCGGGGAAGGGGGCAATGAGCAGTTCTTC.

CDR3 residues: CASSSGRDTQYF. CDR3 in DNA: TGTGCCAGCAGCTCTGGGCGAGATACGCAGTATTTT. V usage is TRBV11-3 and J usage is TRBJ2-3, with unresolved D. From germline, CDR1 is SGHNT and CDR2 YENEEA. The V and J ends lost 4 bases and 5 bases respectively, with 7 bases between them. The CDR3 has 12 amino acids.

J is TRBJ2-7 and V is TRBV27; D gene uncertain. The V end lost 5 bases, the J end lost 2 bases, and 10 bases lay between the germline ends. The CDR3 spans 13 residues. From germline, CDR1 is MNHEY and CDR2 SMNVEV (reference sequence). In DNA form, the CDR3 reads TGTGCCAGCAGTCCCCTTATGGCCTACGAGCAGTACTTC. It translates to CASSPLMAYEQYF.

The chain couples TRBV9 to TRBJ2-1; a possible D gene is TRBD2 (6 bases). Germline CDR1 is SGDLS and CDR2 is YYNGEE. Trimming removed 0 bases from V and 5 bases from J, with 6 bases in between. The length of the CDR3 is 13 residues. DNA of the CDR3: TGTGCCAGCAGCGTAGCGGGGGACAATGAGCAGTTCTTC. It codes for CASSVAGDNEQFF. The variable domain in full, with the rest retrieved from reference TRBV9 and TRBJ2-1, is DSGVTQTPKHLITATGQRVTLRCSPRSGDLSVYWYQQSLDQGLQFLIQYYNGEERAKGNILERFSAQQFPDLHSELNLSSLELGDSALYFCASSVAGDNEQFFGPGTRLTVL.

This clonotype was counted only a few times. CDR3 DNA sequence: TGTGCCAGCAGTGGGAGAGGACAGCGATTGCCCACCGGGGAGCTGTTTTTT. This codes for CASSGRGQRLPTGELFF. The rearrangement links TRBV25-1 to TRBJ2-2, with a possible D match to TRBD1 (6 bases). The CDR3 is 17 amino acids. From germline, CDR1 is MGHDK and CDR2 SYGVNS. The V and J ends lost 4 bases and 4 bases respectively, with 19 bases between them.

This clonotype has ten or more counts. CDR3 residues: CASSAGYSNQPQHF. As DNA, the CDR3 is TGTGCCAGCAGTGCGGGGTATAGCAATCAGCCCCAGCATTTT. The chain links TRBV2 to TRBJ1-5; D remains ambiguous. V was clipped by 4 bases and J by 0 bases, with 7 bases between them. The V gene's germline CDR1 is SNHLY and CDR2 FYNNEI. This CDR3 contains 14 residues. The variable domain in full, completed from reference TRBV2 and TRBJ1-5, reads EPEVTQTPSHQVTQMGQEVILRCVPISNHLYFYWYRQILGQKVEFLVSFYNNEISEKSEIFDDQFSVERPDGSNFTLKIRSTKLEDSAMYFCASSAGYSNQPQHFGDGTRLSIL.

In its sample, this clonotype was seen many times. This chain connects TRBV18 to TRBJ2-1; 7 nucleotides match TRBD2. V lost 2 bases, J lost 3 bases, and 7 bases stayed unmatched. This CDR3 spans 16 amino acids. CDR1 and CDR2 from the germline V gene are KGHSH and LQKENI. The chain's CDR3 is CASSPYARGFYNEQFF. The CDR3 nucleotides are TGTGCCAGCTCACCATATGCGCGGGGGTTCTACAATGAGCAGTTCTTC.

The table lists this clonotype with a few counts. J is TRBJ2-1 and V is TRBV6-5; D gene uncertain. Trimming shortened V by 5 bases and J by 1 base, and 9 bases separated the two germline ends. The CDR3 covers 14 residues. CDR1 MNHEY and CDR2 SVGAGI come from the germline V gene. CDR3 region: CASSGDGSYNEQFF. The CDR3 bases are TGTGCCAGCAGTGGAGACGGTTCCTACAATGAGCAGTTCTTC.

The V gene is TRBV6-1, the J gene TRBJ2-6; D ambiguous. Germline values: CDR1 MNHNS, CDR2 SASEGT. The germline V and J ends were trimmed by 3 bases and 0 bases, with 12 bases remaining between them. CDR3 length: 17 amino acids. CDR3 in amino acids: CASSDLITVSGANVLTF. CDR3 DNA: TGTGCCAGCAGTGATCTCATCACCGTCTCTGGGGCCAACGTCCTGACTTTC.

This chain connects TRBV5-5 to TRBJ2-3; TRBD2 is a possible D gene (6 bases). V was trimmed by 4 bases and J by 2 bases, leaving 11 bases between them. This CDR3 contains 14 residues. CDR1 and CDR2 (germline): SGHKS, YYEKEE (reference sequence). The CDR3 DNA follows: TGTGCCAGCAGCGCGGGACTTGTCACAGATACGCAGTATTTT. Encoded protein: CASSAGLVTDTQYF.

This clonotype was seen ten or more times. The CDR3 nucleotides read TGTGCCAGCGCAAGCGGCCACGCGAACAATGAGCAGTTCTTC. Translating gives CASASGHANNEQFF. The chain carries TRBV7-2 and TRBJ2-1; TRBD2 might be the D (5 bases). The CDR3 is 14 residues long. The germline V gene has CDR1 SGHTA and CDR2 FQGNSA. With 8 bases removed from V and 5 bases from J, the gap between germline ends came to 16 bases.

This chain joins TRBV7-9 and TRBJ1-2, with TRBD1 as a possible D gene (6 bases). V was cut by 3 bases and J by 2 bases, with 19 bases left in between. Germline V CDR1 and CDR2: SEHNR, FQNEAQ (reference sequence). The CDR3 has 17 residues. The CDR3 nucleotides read TGTGCCAGCAGCTTCATCACTCTAAAAACAGGGAACTATGGCTACACCTTC. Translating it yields CASSFITLKTGNYGYTF.

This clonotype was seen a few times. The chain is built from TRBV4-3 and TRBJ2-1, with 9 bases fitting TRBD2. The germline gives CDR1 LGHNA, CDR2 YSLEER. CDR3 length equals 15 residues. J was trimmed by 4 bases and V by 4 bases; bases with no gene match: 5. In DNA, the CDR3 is TGCGCCAGCAGCCGTAGGACTAGCGAATACAATGAGCAGTTCTTC. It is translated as CASSRRTSEYNEQFF.

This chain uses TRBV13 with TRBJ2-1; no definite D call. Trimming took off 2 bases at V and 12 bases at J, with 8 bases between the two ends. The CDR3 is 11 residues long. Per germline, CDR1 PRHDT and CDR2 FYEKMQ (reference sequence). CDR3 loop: CASSLIPPQFF. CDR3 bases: TGTGCCAGCAGCTTAATACCACCGCAGTTCTTC.

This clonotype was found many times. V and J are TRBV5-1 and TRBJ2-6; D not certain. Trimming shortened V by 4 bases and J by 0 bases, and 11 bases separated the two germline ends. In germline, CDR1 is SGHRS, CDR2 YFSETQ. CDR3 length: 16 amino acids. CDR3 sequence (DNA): TGCGCCAGCAGCCCCGGGTCCACCTCTGGGGCCAACGTCCTGACTTTC. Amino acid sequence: CASSPGSTSGANVLTF. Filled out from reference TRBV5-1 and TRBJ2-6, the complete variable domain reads KAGVTQTPRYLIKTRGQQVTLSCSPISGHRSVSWYQQTPGQGLQFLFEYFSETQRNKGNFPGRFSGRQFSNSRSEMNVSTLELGDSALYLCASSPGSTSGANVLTFGAGSRLTVL.

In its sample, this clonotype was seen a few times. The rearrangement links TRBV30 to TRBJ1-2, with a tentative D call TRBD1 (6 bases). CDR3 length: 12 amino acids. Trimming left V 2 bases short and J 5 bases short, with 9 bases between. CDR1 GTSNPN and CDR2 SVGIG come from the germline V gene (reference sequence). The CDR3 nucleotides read TGTGCCTGGAGTACCACAGGGTATGGCTACACCTTC. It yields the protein CAWSTTGYGYTF. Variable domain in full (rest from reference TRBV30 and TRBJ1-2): SQTIHQWPATLVQPVGSPLSLECTVEGTSNPNLYWYRQAAGRGLQLLFYSVGIGQISSEVPQNLSASRPQDRQFILSSKKLLLSDSGFYLCAWSTTGYGYTFGSGTRLTVV.

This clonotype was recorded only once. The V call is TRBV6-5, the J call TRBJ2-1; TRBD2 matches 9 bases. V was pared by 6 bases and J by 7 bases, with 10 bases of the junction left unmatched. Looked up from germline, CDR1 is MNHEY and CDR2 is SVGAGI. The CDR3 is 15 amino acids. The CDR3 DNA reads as TGTGCCAGCAGGGGTAGCGGGAGCAGTAGAAATGAGCAGTTCTTC. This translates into CASRGSGSSRNEQFF.

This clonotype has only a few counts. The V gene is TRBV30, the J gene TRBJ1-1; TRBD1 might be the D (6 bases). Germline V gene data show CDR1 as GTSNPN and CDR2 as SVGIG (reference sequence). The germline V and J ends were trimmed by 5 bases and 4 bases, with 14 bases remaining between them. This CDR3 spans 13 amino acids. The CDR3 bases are TGTGCCTGGGCCACAGGGAGGGTCACTGAAGCTTTCTTT. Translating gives CAWATGRVTEAFF.

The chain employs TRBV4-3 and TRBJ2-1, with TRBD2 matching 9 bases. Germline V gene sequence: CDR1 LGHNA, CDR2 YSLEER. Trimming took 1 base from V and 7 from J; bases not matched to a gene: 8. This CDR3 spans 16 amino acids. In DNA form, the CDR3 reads TGCGCCAGCAGCCAAGGGAGCGGGAGGTTGGTGAATGAGCAGTTCTTC. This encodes CASSQGSGRLVNEQFF.

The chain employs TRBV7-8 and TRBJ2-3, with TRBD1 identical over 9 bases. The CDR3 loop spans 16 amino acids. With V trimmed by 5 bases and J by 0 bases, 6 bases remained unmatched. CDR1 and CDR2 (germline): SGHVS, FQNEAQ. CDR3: CASSTYRGPSTDTQYF. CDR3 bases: TGTGCCAGCAGCACCTACAGGGGGCCGAGCACAGATACGCAGTATTTT.

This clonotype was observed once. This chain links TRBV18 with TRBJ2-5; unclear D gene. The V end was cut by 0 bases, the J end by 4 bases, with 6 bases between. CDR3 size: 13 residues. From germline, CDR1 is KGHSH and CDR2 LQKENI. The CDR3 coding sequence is TGTGCCAGCTCACCACCTTCGAGAGAGACCCAGTACTTC. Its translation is CASSPPSRETQYF. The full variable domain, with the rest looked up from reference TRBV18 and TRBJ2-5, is NAGVMQNPRHLVRRRGQEARLRCSPMKGHSHVYWYRQLPEEGLKFMVYLQKENIIDESGMPKERFSAEFPKEGPSILRIQQVVRGDSAAYFCASSPPSRETQYFGPGTRLLVL.

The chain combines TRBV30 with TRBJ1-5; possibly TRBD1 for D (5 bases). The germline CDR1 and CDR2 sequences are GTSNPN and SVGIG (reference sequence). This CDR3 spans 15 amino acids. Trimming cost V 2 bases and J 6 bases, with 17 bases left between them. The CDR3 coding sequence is TGTGCCTGGAGTCACGTATTGGGGGAGGGTCAGCCCCAGCATTTT. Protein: CAWSHVLGEGQPQHF.

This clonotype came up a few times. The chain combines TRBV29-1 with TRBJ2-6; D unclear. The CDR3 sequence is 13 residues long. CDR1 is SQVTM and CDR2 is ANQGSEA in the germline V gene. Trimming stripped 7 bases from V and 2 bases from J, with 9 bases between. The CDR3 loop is CSATQAGANVLTF. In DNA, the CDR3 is TGCAGCGCGACCCAGGCTGGGGCCAACGTCCTGACTTTC.

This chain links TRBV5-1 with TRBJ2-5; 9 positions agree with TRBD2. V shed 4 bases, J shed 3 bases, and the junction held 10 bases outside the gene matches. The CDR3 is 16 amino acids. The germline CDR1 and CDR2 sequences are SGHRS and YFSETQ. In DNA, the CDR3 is TGCGCCAGCAGCGTGGGTTCTAGCGGGGTGGAAGAGACCCAGTACTTC. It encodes CASSVGSSGVEETQYF.

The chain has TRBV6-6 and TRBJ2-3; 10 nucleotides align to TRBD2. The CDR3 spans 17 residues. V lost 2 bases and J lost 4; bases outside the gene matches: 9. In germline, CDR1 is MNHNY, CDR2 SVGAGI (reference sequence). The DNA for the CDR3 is TGTGCCAGCAGTTACCCAGCTAGCGGGAGTACCCCAGATACGCAGTATTTT. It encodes CASSYPASGSTPDTQYF.